This entry features one T cell receptor beta chain sequence. CDR1 is SEHNR and CDR2 is FQNEAQ in the germline V gene (reference sequence). V was pared by 7 bases and J by 0 bases, with 6 bases of the junction left unmatched. This CDR3 is built from 15 residues. These data originate in a study of technical replicates of blood from a handful of donors. Sequenced by immunoSEQ multiplex PCR; TCRdb stores in-frame clones only, minus some. The repertoire holds over 85,000 clones, with roughly 93% as singletons. The chain uses TRBV7-9 and TRBJ2-1; 7 bases agree with TRBD2. Source material: T cells isolated from PBMCs. This TCR derives from a human donor in good health. The CDR3 sequence is CASKSGEISYNEQFF. The CDR3 bases are TGTGCCAGCAAGAGCGGGGAGATCTCCTACAATGAGCAGTTCTTC. Variable domain in full (rest from reference TRBV7-9 and TRBJ2-1): DTGVSQNPRHKITKRGQNVTFRCDPISEHNRLYWYRQTLGQGPEFLTYFQNEAQLEKSRLLSDRFSAERPKGSFSTLEIQRTEQGDSAMYLCASKSGEISYNEQFFGPGTRLTVL.